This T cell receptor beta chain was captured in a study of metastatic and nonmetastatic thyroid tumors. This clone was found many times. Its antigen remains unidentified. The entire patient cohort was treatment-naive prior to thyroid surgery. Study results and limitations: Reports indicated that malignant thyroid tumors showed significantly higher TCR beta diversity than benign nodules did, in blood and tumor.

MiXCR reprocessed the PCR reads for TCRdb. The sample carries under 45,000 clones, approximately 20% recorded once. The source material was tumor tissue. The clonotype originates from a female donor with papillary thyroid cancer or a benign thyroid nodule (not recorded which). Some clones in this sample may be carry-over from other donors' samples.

CDR3 in amino acids: CASMPVSQSSQPQHF. DNA of the CDR3: TGTGCCAGTATGCCTGTGTCCCAGTCGAGTCAGCCCCAGCATTTT. This chain joins TRBV19 and TRBJ1-5; D gene uncertain. Trimming removed 7 bases from V and 6 bases from J, with 19 bases in between. The CDR3 sequence is 15 residues long. Germline-derived CDR1 and CDR2 are LNHDA and SQIVND (reference sequence).